Detailed here is one T cell receptor beta chain. V shed 1 base, J shed 2 bases, and the junction held 5 bases outside the gene matches. CDR3 length equals 17 residues. Germline lookup yields CDR1 LGHDT and CDR2 YNNKEL (reference sequence). The record originates from a study of blood T cell repertoires in COVID-19. Original processing notes: Estimation of nucleated cell counts relied on the amplification of reference gene primers. Generated by immunoSEQ multiplex PCR, the TCRdb table keeps only in-frame clones and is missing some. Clone size and the V and J calls come from that table; the DNA yielded D and trimming. The sample carries some 230,000 clones, 65% to 90% recorded once.

This clonotype originated in a woman aged 45-59 years with acute or convalescent COVID-19. The chain links TRBV3-1 (or the pseudogene TRBV3-2) to TRBJ2-1, with TRBD2 matching over 10 bases. The source material was peripheral blood. The CDR3 region is CASSQGSSGRAYNEQFF. Written as DNA, the CDR3 is TGTGCCAGCAGCCAAGGTTCCAGCGGGAGGGCCTACAATGAGCAGTTCTTC.